This is a list of T cell receptor beta chains from one sample in a study of shared clonotypes between healthy human individuals. Measured with immunoSEQ multiplex PCR; TCRdb has only the in-frame clones, and not every one. The sample has some 1,100,000 clones, approximately 80% seen once. What was sequenced was memory CD4+ T cells from PBMCs. The receptors shown here come from a man aged 18 to 30 in good health. Some clones in this sample may be carry-over from other donors' samples. Each CDR3 is given with its conserved first and last residue. The order of the fields is clone size, J gene, D gene, V gene, CDR3 DNA, CDR3 protein. D genes are given only for firm matches. Clone size is shown for a subset of rows, as once, few, many or a class of expanded clone.

>many|TRBJ1-5|.|TRBV2
TGTGCCAGCAGTGAAGTAGAATATAGCAATCAGCCCCAGCATTTT
CASSEVEYSNQPQHF
>.|TRBJ2-5|TRBD2|TRBV2
TGTGCCAGCAGCCGAGAGGCTAGCGGGAGTGAGACCCAGTACTTC
CASSREASGSETQYF
>.|TRBJ2-5|.|TRBV7-7
TGTGCCAGCAGCTTAGTGAAGGGGTCCTGGGAGACCCAGTACTTC
CASSLVKGSWETQYF
>.|TRBJ1-5|TRBD1|TRBV6-1
TGTGCCAGCAGTGAACGGACAGGACCCGAGCGGAGGCGTCAGCCCCAGCATTTT
CASSERTGPERRRQPQHF
>few|TRBJ2-1|.|TRBV14
TGTGCCAGCAGCTATCGGGCCTACAATGAGCAGTTCTTC
CASSYRAYNEQFF
>.|TRBJ1-4|TRBD1|TRBV29-1
TGCAGCGTAACCGGACAGGGCGCTAATGAAAAACTGTTTTTT
CSVTGQGANEKLFF
>.|TRBJ2-2|.|TRBV7-9
TGTGCCAGCAGCCCCCAGGGGTTATTTGTAACCGGGGAGCTGTTTTTT
CASSPQGLFVTGELFF
>.|TRBJ2-7|.|TRBV5-6
TGTGCCAGCAGCCCCGGGGCAGGCCATGCCTCCTACGAGCAGTACTTC
CASSPGAGHASYEQYF
>.|TRBJ2-6|.|TRBV28
TGTGCCAGCAGTCTCACGGACGGCTCTGGGGCCAACGTCCTGACTTTC
CASSLTDGSGANVLTF
>.|TRBJ2-7|.|TRBV7-9
TGTGCCAGCAGCGGGCGGCCGGGATTGTACGAGCAGTACTTC
CASSGRPGLYEQYF
>.|TRBJ2-7|.|TRBV6-5
TGTGCCAGCAGCCACTTCGGGATCTACGAGCAGTACTTC
CASSHFGIYEQYF
>.|TRBJ2-7|.|TRBV19
TGTGCCAGTAGTCTACGACAAGGGGCCTACGAGCAGTACTTC
CASSLRQGAYEQYF
>.|TRBJ2-5|TRBD2|TRBV18
TGTGCCAGCTCACGAGGGACTAGCGCCCACCAAGAGACCCAGTACTTC
CASSRGTSAHQETQYF
>.|TRBJ2-3|TRBD2|TRBV7-2
TGTGCCAGCAGCTCGGGACTAGCGGGAGGAACAGATACGCAGTATTTT
CASSSGLAGGTDTQYF
>.|TRBJ2-7|.|TRBV4-3
TGCGCCAGCAGCCAAGGGACTGAGAGCTCCTACGAGCAGTACTTC
CASSQGTESSYEQYF
>.|TRBJ1-4|TRBD1|TRBV28
TGTGCCAGCAGGCAGGGGGGTTCAACTAATGAAAAACTGTTTTTT
CASRQGGSTNEKLFF
>.|TRBJ2-4|.|TRBV6-6
TGTGCCAGCAGTCCTCCCGGATTGGACATTCAGTACTTC
CASSPPGLDIQYF
>.|TRBJ2-3|.|TRBV27
TGTGCCAGCAGTTTGGGGGGTAACCCCACAGATACGCAGTATTTT
CASSLGGNPTDTQYF
>.|TRBJ2-7|.|TRBV7-2
TGTGCCAGCAGCCTCCCCCCCCTGACGGCCTACGAGCAGTACTTC
CASSLPPLTAYEQYF
>.|TRBJ2-1|TRBD1|TRBV2
TGTGCCAGCTTAAGACAGGGGGCCTACAATGAGCAGTTCTTC
CASLRQGAYNEQFF
>.|TRBJ1-1|TRBD1|TRBV7-3
TGTGCCAGCAGCTTACTCGGACAGGGAAACACTGAAGCTTTCTTT
CASSLLGQGNTEAFF
>.|TRBJ1-4|.|TRBV5-1
TGCGCCAGCAGCCAACCGGCCCTCAATGAAAAACTGTTTTTT
CASSQPALNEKLFF
>.|TRBJ2-7|.|TRBV6-1
TGTGCCAGCAGTGAATTGACAAGATACGAGCAGTACTTC
CASSELTRYEQYF
>.|TRBJ1-5|.|TRBV28
TGTGCCAGCAGTAAGAAGATTGGCCGGGATCAGCCCCAGCATTTT
CASSKKIGRDQPQHF
>.|TRBJ2-1|TRBD2|TRBV18
TGTGCCAGCTCACCTGGACTAGCGGGAGGAGGAGAGCAGTTCTTC
CASSPGLAGGGEQFF
>.|TRBJ2-2|TRBD2|TRBV5-4
TGTGCCAGCAGCTCCTTAGCGGGAGGGCTCACCGGGGAGCTGTTTTTT
CASSSLAGGLTGELFF
>.|TRBJ1-1|.|TRBV2
TGTGCCAGCAGTGGGCGACCGATGAACACTGAAGCTTTCTTT
CASSGRPMNTEAFF
>.|TRBJ1-2|.|TRBV13
TGTGCCAGCAGCTTAGGCGGCCACTATGGCTACACCTTC
CASSLGGHYGYTF
>.|TRBJ1-5|.|TRBV30
TGTGCCTGGAGTCGGGGAGTCCTAAGCAATCAGCCCCAGCATTTT
CAWSRGVLSNQPQHF
>.|TRBJ2-1|.|TRBV4-2
TGTGCCAGCAGCAACGCCATTACTCTTCCGTTCTTC
CASSNAITLPFF
>.|TRBJ2-1|.|TRBV11-1
TGTGCCAGCAGCTTGTCGGCGGGCATCTACAATGAGCAGTTCTTC
CASSLSAGIYNEQFF
>.|TRBJ1-4|.|TRBV5-4
TGTGCCAGCAGCTTGTGGGGGGACGCAACTAATGAAAAACTGTTTTTT
CASSLWGDATNEKLFF
>once|TRBJ1-2|.|TRBV14
TGTGCCAGCAGCCCCGGACAGTACTATGGCTACACCTTC
CASSPGQYYGYTF
>.|TRBJ2-3|TRBD2|TRBV10-3
TGTGCCATCAGTAAGAGCCTGACTAGCGGGAGTACGTCGGATACGCAGTATTTT
CAISKSLTSGSTSDTQYF
>.|TRBJ1-4|TRBD1|TRBV7-9
TGTGCCAGCAGTTCTCCTACAGGGGCCCCAAATGAAAAACTGTTTTTT
CASSSPTGAPNEKLFF
>.|TRBJ2-3|.|TRBV4-2
TGTGCCACCCGGACAGCTCCCACAGATACGCAGTATTTT
CATRTAPTDTQYF
>.|TRBJ2-3|TRBD1|TRBV7-9
TGTGCCAGCAGGGGACAGGGGGCCGCAGATACGCAGTATTTT
CASRGQGAADTQYF
>.|TRBJ2-2|.|TRBV11-2
TGTGCCAGCAGCTCTTGGAACACCGGGGAGCTGTTTTTT
CASSSWNTGELFF